These 2 T cell receptor beta chains share one sample of origin, sequenced in a study of blood T cell repertoires in COVID-19. Here immunoSEQ multiplex PCR was the method, and the copy in TCRdb shows in-frame clones only, minus some. The profile shows approximately 210,000 clones, approximately 81% of them singletons. The source material was PBMCs or T cells enriched from blood (not recorded which). The receptors derive from a woman in her fifties or sixties with acute COVID-19.

The chain couples TRBV2 to TRBJ2-2; 7 bases are shared with TRBD1. From germline, CDR1 is SNHLY and CDR2 FYNNEI. CDR3 size: 15 residues. V gave up 5 bases and J gave up 2 bases; unmatched junction bases: 5. The DNA of the CDR3 is TGTGCCAGCAGTTGGGGACAGACAAACACCGGGGAGCTGTTTTTT. It translates to CASSWGQTNTGELFF.

The chain uses TRBV29-1 and TRBJ2-7; TRBD1 matches 7 bases. Trimming removed 8 bases from V and 6 bases from J; junction bases left unmatched: 7. This CDR3 spans 11 amino acids. Germline V lookup: CDR1 SQVTM, CDR2 ANQGSEA. The chain's CDR3 is CSTKTGREQYF. DNA of the CDR3: TGCAGCACCAAGACAGGGCGCGAGCAGTACTTC.